Below are 29 T cell receptor beta chains sequenced from a single sample in a study of blood T cell repertoires in COVID-19 (dated by TCRdb to between 2020 and 2021). Receptor amplification or capture employed the immunoSEQ multiplex PCR assay. Entries here come from immuneACCESS through TCRdb and include only in-frame sequences with V and J called. Some clones fail to appear in such tables; in the studies checked, an unresolved V gene covers under half of the shortfall, and the cause of the remainder is unknown. The sample includes around 150,000 clones, with 92% observed a single time. The leading ten clones occupy roughly 4.8% of the sample. Sequences were obtained from peripheral blood. The receptors derive from a man in his thirties or forties with COVID-19, enrolled during active disease.

V gene TRBV5-1 combines with J gene TRBJ2-5; D gene uncertain. The CDR3 has 15 amino acids. Germline values: CDR1 SGHRS, CDR2 YFSETQ. With 3 bases removed from V and 0 bases from J, the gap between germline ends came to 12 bases. CDR3 region: CASSWALGYQETQYF. In DNA form, the CDR3 reads TGCGCCAGCAGCTGGGCTCTGGGCTACCAAGAGACCCAGTACTTC.

This clone was seen a single time. V is TRBV2 and J is TRBJ2-1, with 9 bases fitting TRBD1. Per germline, CDR1 SNHLY and CDR2 FYNNEI. This CDR3 comprises 15 residues. V gave up 4 bases and J gave up 1 base; unmatched junction bases: 2. In nucleotides, the CDR3 is TGTGCCAGCAGTGGGGGACAGGGTTCCTACAATGAGCAGTTCTTC. Translating it yields CASSGGQGSYNEQFF.

The chain employs TRBV7-9 and TRBJ2-7; 9 bases match TRBD1. This CDR3 is built from 14 residues. The V gene's germline CDR1 is SEHNR and CDR2 FQNEAQ (reference sequence). With V trimmed by 5 bases and J by 2 bases, 4 bases remained unmatched. The CDR3, as DNA: TGTGCCAGCAGCCAGGGACAGGGAACCTACGAGCAGTACTTC. Translating it yields CASSQGQGTYEQYF.

The gene calls are TRBV6-2 or TRBV6-3 and TRBJ1-6; D is unclear. The CDR3 sequence is 16 residues long. Deletions cut 0 bases from V and 10 bases from J, with 16 bases between. Germline V gene sequence: CDR1 MNHEY, CDR2 SVGEGT. The CDR3 is CASSYSRSMGSSPLHF. CDR3 bases: TGTGCCAGCAGTTACTCGCGTTCGATGGGCAGCTCACCCCTCCACTTT.

The rearrangement links TRBV7-3 to TRBJ2-7; 7 bases map to TRBD1. This CDR3 contains 19 residues. Germline trimming cut 1 base from V and 0 bases from J; bases unmatched to any gene: 15. From germline, CDR1 is SGHTA and CDR2 FQGTGA. The CDR3 sequence: CASSLKVSGLQGSSYEQYF. CDR3 DNA: TGTGCCAGCAGCTTAAAAGTATCCGGTCTACAGGGGAGCTCCTACGAGCAGTACTTC.

The genes are TRBV3-1 (or the pseudogene TRBV3-2) and TRBJ1-5; 7 nucleotides align to TRBD1. The CDR3 has 14 residues. The germline V gene encodes CDR1 LGHDT and CDR2 YNNKEL (reference sequence). V was pared by 4 bases and J by 3 bases, with 3 bases of the junction left unmatched. The CDR3: CASSRTGNNQPQHF. The CDR3, as DNA: TGTGCCAGCAGCCGGACAGGAAACAATCAGCCCCAGCATTTT.

This clone was detected only once. This chain uses TRBV5-5 with TRBJ2-7, with TRBD2 as a possible D gene (5 bases). In germline, CDR1 is SGHKS, CDR2 YYEKEE (reference sequence). The CDR3 is 15 residues long. V was shortened by 4 bases and J by 2 bases, with 16 bases between the two germline ends. The CDR3 nucleotides read TGTGCCAGCAGCCCCCTCACCGGGATCGCCTACGAGCAGTACTTC. It yields the protein CASSPLTGIAYEQYF.

This chain joins TRBV13 and TRBJ2-7, with 9 nucleotides matching TRBD1. The trim removed 4 bases at V and 5 bases at J, leaving 3 bases unmatched. The CDR3 is 13 residues long. Germline V lookup: CDR1 PRHDT, CDR2 FYEKMQ (reference sequence). The CDR3 bases are TGTGCCAGCAGCTCAGACAGGGGGGACGAGCAGTACTTC. This gives the protein CASSSDRGDEQYF.

This clone was counted only a few times. V and J are TRBV5-6 and TRBJ1-6; D gene uncertain. The CDR3 totals 15 residues. Germline V gene data show CDR1 as SGHDT and CDR2 as YYEEEE. Trimming left V 0 bases short and J 8 bases short, with 12 bases between. The CDR3 DNA sequence: TGTGCCAGCAGCTTGGAGCCCTGGACTTATTCACCCCTCCACTTT. It specifies CASSLEPWTYSPLHF.

The chain employs TRBV28 and TRBJ2-7; D might be TRBD1 (5 bases). Germline CDR1 and CDR2: MDHEN and SYDVKM. This CDR3 contains 18 residues. V gave up 6 bases and J gave up 0 bases, with 24 bases separating them. CDR3 in DNA: TGTGCCAGCAGCTTACCCTCTCAGGGAAGGGTCGACTCCTACGAGCAGTACTTC. It translates to CASSLPSQGRVDSYEQYF.

The rearrangement joins TRBV12-3 or TRBV12-4 to TRBJ2-1, with TRBD1 matching 7 bases. The V segment lost 8 bases and the J segment 6 bases; nucleotides outside the gene matches: 7. The CDR3 has 13 amino acids. The CDR3 protein is CASGRAGGNEQFF. The CDR3 region has the DNA TGTGCCAGCGGGCGCGCAGGGGGCAATGAGCAGTTCTTC.

The chain carries TRBV28 and TRBJ2-6; possibly TRBD2 for D (5 bases). This CDR3 region has 16 residues. The germline CDR1 and CDR2 sequences are MDHEN and SYDVKM. V shed 6 bases and J shed 4 bases, with 16 bases lying between them. The CDR3 DNA reads TGTGCCAGCAGCCAGCCGCGGGCCCCCGGGGCCAACGTCCTGACTTTC. Translation gives CASSQPRAPGANVLTF.

This chain joins TRBV7-3 and TRBJ2-3; TRBD2 agrees at 9 bases. Germline CDR1 reads SGHTA; CDR2 reads FQGTGA. The trim removed 2 bases at V and 2 bases at J, leaving 5 bases unmatched. This CDR3 region has 16 residues. The CDR3 coding sequence is TGTGCCAGCAGCTTATTTAGCGGGGGTCTCACAGATACGCAGTATTTT. It is translated as CASSLFSGGLTDTQYF.

V usage is TRBV3-1 (or the pseudogene TRBV3-2) and J usage is TRBJ2-7; a possible D gene is TRBD2 (6 bases). The CDR3 runs to 13 residues. CDR1 and CDR2 (germline): LGHDT, YNNKEL (reference sequence). Trimming stripped 8 bases from V and 3 bases from J, with 14 bases between. CDR3 sequence: CASGRPEIYEQYF. The CDR3, as DNA: TGTGCCAGCGGGAGGCCGGAAATCTACGAGCAGTACTTC.

This chain uses TRBV9 with TRBJ1-2, with D perhaps TRBD1 (5 bases). The CDR3 contains 14 residues. Germline CDR1 reads SGDLS; CDR2 reads YYNGEE. V was trimmed by 1 base and J by 4 bases, leaving 11 bases between them. The CDR3 spells CASSVLDSSYGYTF. The CDR3 coding sequence is TGTGCCAGCAGCGTATTAGACAGCAGCTATGGCTACACCTTC.

The rearrangement uses TRBV7-2 and TRBJ2-3; the D gene is possibly TRBD2 (5 bases). In germline, CDR1 is SGHTA, CDR2 FQGNSA. CDR3 length equals 13 residues. The V and J ends lost 5 bases and 5 bases respectively, with 11 bases between them. The CDR3 sequence is CASSLRRIDTQYF. The CDR3 DNA reads as TGTGCCAGCAGCCTTAGGAGGATAGATACGCAGTATTTT. Complete variable domain (other parts from reference TRBV7-2 and TRBJ2-3): GAGVSQSPSNKVTEKGKDVELRCDPISGHTALYWYRQSLGQGLEFLIYFQGNSAPDKSGLPSDRFSAERTGGSVSTLTIQRTQQEDSAVYLCASSLRRIDTQYFGPGTRLTVL.

The chain combines TRBV4-3 with TRBJ2-1; possible D gene TRBD2, 5 bases. The CDR3 is made up of 15 amino acids. V shed 0 bases and J shed 8 bases, with 14 bases lying between them. CDR1 and CDR2 (germline): LGHNA, YSLEER. CDR3 loop: CASSQEEDLGDEQFF. The DNA of the CDR3 is TGCGCCAGCAGCCAAGAGGAGGACTTGGGCGATGAGCAGTTCTTC.

Concerning this clone itself: The junction does not match germline at one end; this may be a read error. V and J are TRBV29-1 and TRBJ2-7, with 7 bases matching TRBD1. CDR3 length equals 14 residues. Germline-derived CDR1 and CDR2 are SQVTM and ANQGSEA. The CDR3 sequence is CSVEDRVGLYEQYF. CDR3 coding DNA: TGCAGCGTGGAAGACAGGGTTGGCCTCTACGAGCAGTACTTC.

This chain connects TRBV28 to TRBJ1-1; tentatively, D is TRBD1 (6 bases). V lost 7 bases to trimming and J lost 1 base, with 10 bases between them. The CDR3 is made up of 13 amino acids. CDR1 and CDR2 (germline): MDHEN, SYDVKM. CDR3 in amino acids: CASTRTANTEAFF. In DNA, the CDR3 is TGTGCCAGCACCCGGACAGCGAACACTGAAGCTTTCTTT.

The V gene is TRBV7-2, the J gene TRBJ1-1; TRBD1 agrees at 8 bases. Germline-derived CDR1 and CDR2 are SGHTA and FQGNSA. The CDR3 contains 15 residues. The junction had 7 bases not matched to a gene; V was cut back by 4 bases and J by 3 bases. DNA for the CDR3: TGTGCCAGCAGCTCGCAACAGGGGGTTCACACTGAAGCTTTCTTT. Protein: CASSSQQGVHTEAFF.

The chain combines TRBV7-2 with TRBJ1-3; perhaps TRBD1 as D (6 bases). V gave up 4 bases and J gave up 5 bases, with 12 bases separating them. The germline V gene has CDR1 SGHTA and CDR2 FQGNSA. The length of the CDR3 is 14 residues. CDR3 nucleotide sequence: TGTGCCAGCAGCTCGGGACAAAGCAGAAACACCATATATTTT. This codes for CASSSGQSRNTIYF.

This chain uses TRBV4-3 with TRBJ1-2; D gene uncertain. Germline V gene sequence: CDR1 LGHNA, CDR2 YSLEER. V lost 4 bases and J 3 bases, leaving 15 bases between the germline ends. This CDR3 is built from 15 residues. The CDR3: CASSRSAGADYGYTF. In DNA form, the CDR3 reads TGCGCCAGCAGCCGGTCAGCGGGCGCTGACTATGGCTACACCTTC.

The chain joins TRBV5-6 to TRBJ2-3, with a weak D call TRBD2 (7 bases). The CDR3 is made up of 15 amino acids. V dropped 0 bases and J dropped 4 bases, with 12 bases sitting between them. Germline V gene lookup returns CDR1 SGHDT and CDR2 YYEEEE. CDR3 DNA: TGTGCCAGCAGCTTGGGGCAGGGGAGGGCAGATACGCAGTATTTT. This gives the protein CASSLGQGRADTQYF.

This clone was found once. V usage is TRBV19 and J usage is TRBJ2-5; D remains ambiguous. The length of the CDR3 is 13 residues. Trimming cost V 3 bases and J 3 bases, with 8 bases left between them. Germline V gene data show CDR1 as LNHDA and CDR2 as SQIVND (reference sequence). For the CDR3, the DNA is TGTGCCAGTAGTATTTACCAGGAAGAGACCCAGTACTTC. Translated, it gives CASSIYQEETQYF.

The chain couples TRBV21-1 to TRBJ2-7; TRBD1, the table's D call, lacks a check against the DNA. TRBV21-1 is recorded as a pseudogene. The CDR3 is made up of 18 amino acids. The chain's CDR3 is CASSELNEDRKRTYEQYF. As DNA, the CDR3 is TGTGCCAGCAGCGAACTAAACGAGGACAGGAAGCGCACCTACGAGCAGTACTTC.

As to this clone: This specimen includes other DNA sequences encoding the same CDR3. This rearrangement joins TRBV19 to TRBJ2-1, with 7 bases matching TRBD1. The CDR3 has 14 residues. V was clipped by 3 bases and J by 4 bases; unmatched bases: 3. From germline, CDR1 is LNHDA and CDR2 SQIVND (reference sequence). The CDR3 DNA sequence: TGTGCCAGTAGTATCAGGGGGAGTTACAATGAGCAGTTCTTC. Translation gives CASSIRGSYNEQFF.

Notes on this clone: This sample also contains other DNA sequences that code for the same CDR3. The CDR3 region has the DNA TGCGCCAGCAGCTTGGGTACGGGGAACACTGAAGCTTTCTTT. Translated: CASSLGTGNTEAFF. This chain joins TRBV5-1 and TRBJ1-1; D is undetermined. From germline, CDR1 is SGHRS and CDR2 YFSETQ. The CDR3 length is 14 residues. Trimming removed 0 bases from V and 1 base from J, with 7 bases in between.

The chain joins TRBV27 to TRBJ1-4; unclear D gene. Trimming cost V 6 bases and J 7 bases, with 12 bases left between them. Germline V CDR1 and CDR2: MNHEY, SMNVEV (reference sequence). CDR3 length equals 13 residues. The CDR3 region is CASSRGLLEKLFF. The CDR3 DNA sequence: TGTGCCAGCAGCCGGGGATTACTTGAAAAACTGTTTTTT.

The chain recombines TRBV19 with TRBJ2-3; 10 nucleotides align to TRBD1. Trimming at V came to 6 bases and at J to 0 bases, leaving 3 bases not matched to a gene. In germline, CDR1 is LNHDA, CDR2 SQIVND (reference sequence). The CDR3 totals 15 residues. Written as DNA, the CDR3 is TGTGCCAGTAGCCGGGACAGGGGAAGCACAGATACGCAGTATTTT. Translated, it gives CASSRDRGSTDTQYF.